This T cell receptor (beta chain) was sequenced during a study of blood T cell repertoires in COVID-19. V shed 3 bases and J shed 14 bases, with 14 bases lying between them. The CDR3 spans 12 residues. CDR1 GTSNPN and CDR2 SVGIG come from the germline V gene (reference sequence). Original processing notes: The assay estimated nucleated cells by amplifying reference gene primers. This table comes from immunoSEQ multiplex PCR, and its TCRdb copy is limited to in-frame clones, with some not included. V and J calls and clone size come straight from that table; D and trimming were deduced from the DNA. The data show roughly 38,000 clones, approximately 78% seen once.

This receptor was taken from a man in his sixties in a cohort sampled during active COVID-19. Sequenced: peripheral blood. V and J are TRBV30 and TRBJ1-6; the D gene is possibly TRBD1 (5 bases). CDR3 DNA: TGTGCCTGGAGACAGGTTTTCACGACCCTCCACTTT. Its protein is CAWRQVFTTLHF.